This T cell receptor (beta chain) was found in a study of control samples from healthy donors and cancer patients. Only in-frame clones appear in the TCRdb table, and some are missing; sequencing was by immunoSEQ multiplex PCR. The sample shows approximately 70,000 clones, more than 85% of them seen only once. The CDR3 totals 15 residues. Trimming cost V 0 bases and J 6 bases, with 15 bases left between them. CDR1 is SGHRS, CDR2 YFSETQ, per germline. Sequenced material: blood. The sequence was collected from a woman in her fifties or sixties in good health. This chain connects TRBV5-1 to TRBJ1-1; no clear D. The CDR3 sequence is CASSLAVAVDAEAFF. The CDR3 nucleotides are TGCGCCAGCAGCTTGGCCGTGGCGGTCGACGCTGAAGCTTTCTTT.